Each of the 15 T cell receptor beta chains below was sequenced from the same sample in a study of glioma-infiltrating T cells after dendritic cell vaccination. Using immunoSEQ multiplex PCR, the repertoire was profiled, and TCRdb retains in-frame clones only, with some absent. The sample has more than 20,000 clones, 60% to 85% seen once; the top ten hold about 37%. The sample was blood, taken before dendritic cell vaccination. The source of these receptors is a human donor with glioblastoma.

J is TRBJ2-2 and V is TRBV2; perhaps TRBD1 as D (6 bases). The CDR3 consists of 17 residues. The V and J ends lost 2 bases and 0 bases respectively, with 13 bases between them. CDR1 is SNHLY and CDR2 is FYNNEI in the germline V gene. The CDR3 coding sequence is TGTGCCAGCAGTGAACAGGGGACCGTCGCGAACACCGGGGAGCTGTTTTTT. It specifies CASSEQGTVANTGELFF.

This clone occurred a few times. This rearrangement joins TRBV7-2 to TRBJ2-1, with a weak D call TRBD1 (8 bases). Trimming pared 5 bases from V and 10 bases from J, leaving 21 bases between. CDR3 size: 15 residues. Germline CDR1 SGHTA, CDR2 FQGNSA. CDR3 nucleotides: TGTGCCAGCAGCCTGGGTGGACAGGGAGGGTCCGAGCAGTTCTTC. Translating gives CASSLGGQGGSEQFF.

The chain combines TRBV18 with TRBJ1-5, with D unclear. Germline CDR1 reads KGHSH; CDR2 reads LQKENI. CDR3 length: 14 amino acids. V lost 6 bases and J lost 6, with 15 bases in between. CDR3 coding DNA: TGTGCCAGCTCGATCCGGAGCCGGGGTCAGCCCCAGCATTTT. It codes for CASSIRSRGQPQHF. The whole variable domain, remainder taken from reference TRBV18 and TRBJ1-5, is NAGVMQNPRHLVRRRGQEARLRCSPMKGHSHVYWYRQLPEEGLKFMVYLQKENIIDESGMPKERFSAEFPKEGPSILRIQQVVRGDSAAYFCASSIRSRGQPQHFGDGTRLSIL.

The CDR3 DNA reads as TGTGCCAGCAGCGCCAGCGGAGGGACTAGCGGCACAGATACGCAGTATTTT. This encodes CASSASGGTSGTDTQYF. V gene TRBV9 combines with J gene TRBJ2-3, with 10 bases lining up with TRBD2. CDR1 is SGDLS and CDR2 is YYNGEE in the germline V gene. Germline trimming cut 3 bases from V and 1 base from J; bases unmatched to any gene: 8. The length of the CDR3 is 17 residues.

This chain uses TRBV15 with TRBJ1-2, with a tentative D call TRBD1 (5 bases). Trimming removed 1 base from V and 7 bases from J, with 13 bases in between. Germline V gene lookup returns CDR1 LNHNV and CDR2 YYDKDF (reference sequence). The length of the CDR3 is 14 residues. CDR3 bases: TGTGCCACCAGCAGAGGATCAGGGATCGGTGGCTACACCTTC. Encoded protein: CATSRGSGIGGYTF. The entire variable domain, with the rest obtained from reference TRBV15 and TRBJ1-2, is as follows: DAMVIQNPRYQVTQFGKPVTLSCSQTLNHNVMYWYQQKSSQAPKLLFHYYDKDFNNEADTPDNFQSRRPNTSFCFLDIRSPGLGDTAMYLCATSRGSGIGGYTFGSGTRLTVV.

The rearrangement uses TRBV19 and TRBJ2-3, with a possible D match to TRBD1 (5 bases). CDR1 is LNHDA and CDR2 is SQIVND in the germline V gene (reference sequence). The CDR3 contains 14 residues. V was cut by 3 bases and J by 0 bases, with 7 bases left in between. CDR3 DNA: TGTGCCAGTAGTATCTGGGGCAGCACAGATACGCAGTATTTT. It is translated as CASSIWGSTDTQYF.

The chain uses TRBV9 and TRBJ1-1; D not resolved. Trimming removed 0 bases from V and 0 bases from J, with 6 bases in between. The CDR3 covers 14 residues. CDR1 is SGDLS, CDR2 YYNGEE, per germline. Here the CDR3 reads CASSVDFMNTEAFF. CDR3 DNA sequence: TGTGCCAGCAGCGTAGACTTCATGAACACTGAAGCTTTCTTT. The whole variable domain, remainder taken from reference TRBV9 and TRBJ1-1, is DSGVTQTPKHLITATGQRVTLRCSPRSGDLSVYWYQQSLDQGLQFLIQYYNGEERAKGNILERFSAQQFPDLHSELNLSSLELGDSALYFCASSVDFMNTEAFFGQGTRLTVV.

V usage is TRBV30 and J usage is TRBJ1-2; no reliable D call. The CDR3 spans 11 residues. Germline V lookup: CDR1 GTSNPN, CDR2 SVGIG (reference sequence). V lost 5 bases, J lost 8 bases, and 12 bases lay in between. The CDR3: CAWVETGGYTF. CDR3 nucleotide sequence: TGTGCCTGGGTTGAAACCGGGGGCTACACCTTC.

This clone was observed a single time. The chain combines TRBV19 with TRBJ2-7; D gene unclear. The CDR3 has 14 amino acids. V lost 3 bases and J 2 bases, leaving 11 bases between the germline ends. Germline V lookup: CDR1 LNHDA, CDR2 SQIVND (reference sequence). The CDR3 here is CASSISQTTYEQYF. CDR3 DNA sequence: TGTGCCAGTAGTATCAGTCAAACCACCTACGAGCAGTACTTC.

This rearrangement joins TRBV30 to TRBJ2-2, with TRBD2 as a possible D gene (5 bases). Germline assignment: CDR1 GTSNPN and CDR2 SVGIG (reference sequence). Between the trimmed V and J ends, which lost 5 bases and 0 bases, there was a span of 13 bases. The CDR3 sequence is 15 residues long. CDR3 nucleotides: TGTGCCTGGGGAGGAGGACCCGCGAACACCGGGGAGCTGTTTTTT. Protein: CAWGGGPANTGELFF.

The CDR3 DNA reads TGTGCCTGGAGTGCCCCCGACAGGGCTGGGGCCAACGTCCTGACTTTC. Translated, it gives CAWSAPDRAGANVLTF. The V and J genes are TRBV30 and TRBJ2-6; TRBD1 matches at 7 bases. Trimming removed 1 base from V and 2 bases from J; junction bases left unmatched: 5. This CDR3 region has 16 residues. Germline values: CDR1 GTSNPN, CDR2 SVGIG (reference sequence).

V and J are TRBV4-2 and TRBJ2-5, with TRBD1 identical over 8 bases. V was clipped by 0 bases and J by 5 bases; unmatched bases: 8. The CDR3 runs 16 residues. The V gene's germline CDR1 is LGHNA and CDR2 YNFKEQ. CDR3 DNA: TGTGCCAGCAGCCAAGAAGCCGCAGGGGGCTTTGAGACCCAGTACTTC. Encoded protein: CASSQEAAGGFETQYF.

V is TRBV5-1 and J is TRBJ1-1; unclear D gene. Germline V gives CDR1 SGHRS, CDR2 YFSETQ. The CDR3 runs 13 residues. The V and J ends lost 2 bases and 3 bases respectively, with 8 bases between them. The CDR3 nucleotides are TGCGCCAGCAGCTTTATCGGGGACACTGAAGCTTTCTTT. Its protein product is CASSFIGDTEAFF.

For this clone: A junction boundary mismatches the germline segment, possibly from a read error. This chain links TRBV6-1 with TRBJ2-7; D remains ambiguous. The germline gives CDR1 MNHNS, CDR2 SASEGT. CDR3 size: 11 residues. The CDR3: CASGDLYEQYF. In nucleotides, the CDR3 is TGTGCCAGCGGTGACCTTTACGAGCAGTACTTC.

V usage is TRBV2 and J usage is TRBJ1-2; a weak D match, TRBD1 (5 bases). Germline-derived CDR1 and CDR2 are SNHLY and FYNNEI. The CDR3 has 13 residues. Deletions cut 2 bases from V and 4 bases from J, with 8 bases between. This CDR3 reads CASSEPGVYGYTF. As DNA, the CDR3 is TGTGCCAGCAGTGAACCGGGGGTCTATGGCTACACCTTC. The full variable domain, its missing parts supplied by reference TRBV2 and TRBJ1-2, is EPEVTQTPSHQVTQMGQEVILRCVPISNHLYFYWYRQILGQKVEFLVSFYNNEISEKSEIFDDQFSVERPDGSNFTLKIRSTKLEDSAMYFCASSEPGVYGYTFGSGTRLTVV.